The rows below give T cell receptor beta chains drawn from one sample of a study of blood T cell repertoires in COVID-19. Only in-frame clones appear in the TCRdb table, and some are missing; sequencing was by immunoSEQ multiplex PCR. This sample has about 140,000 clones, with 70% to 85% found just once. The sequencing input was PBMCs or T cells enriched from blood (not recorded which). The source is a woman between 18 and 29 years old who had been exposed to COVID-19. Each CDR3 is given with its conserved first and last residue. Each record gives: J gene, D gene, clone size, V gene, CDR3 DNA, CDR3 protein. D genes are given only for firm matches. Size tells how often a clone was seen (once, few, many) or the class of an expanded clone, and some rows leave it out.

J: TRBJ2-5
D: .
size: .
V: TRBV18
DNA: TGTGCCAGCTCACCCCTAGCAGAGGAGACCCAGTACTTC
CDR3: CASSPLAEETQYF

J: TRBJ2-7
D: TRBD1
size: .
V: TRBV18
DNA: TGTGCCAGCTCCCAGACGACAGGGAACTCCTACGAGCAGTACTTC
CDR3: CASSQTTGNSYEQYF

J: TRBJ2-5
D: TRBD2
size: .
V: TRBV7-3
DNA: TGTGCCAGCAGCTTGGGACTAGCGGGAGGGCTAGAGACCCAGTACTTC
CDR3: CASSLGLAGGLETQYF

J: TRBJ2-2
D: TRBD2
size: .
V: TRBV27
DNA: TGTGCCAGCAGTCCCACATTCGGGAGGGTAGCCACCGGGGAGCTGTTTTTT
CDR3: CASSPTFGRVATGELFF

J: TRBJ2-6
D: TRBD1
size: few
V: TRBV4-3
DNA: TGCGCCAGCAGCCAAGGGACAGGGGGCAATGGGGCCAACGTCCTGACTTTC
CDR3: CASSQGTGGNGANVLTF

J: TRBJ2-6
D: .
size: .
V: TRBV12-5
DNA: TGTGCTAGTGACTTCGGTGTGGCTGGGGCCAACGTCCTGACTTTC
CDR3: CASDFGVAGANVLTF

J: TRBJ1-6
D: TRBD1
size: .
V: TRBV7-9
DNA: TGTGCCAGCAGCTTTTCGACAGGGGAGAATTCACCCCTCCACTTT
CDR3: CASSFSTGENSPLHF

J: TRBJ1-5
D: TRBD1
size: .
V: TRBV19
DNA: TGTGCCAGTAGCCGACAGGGCGATAGCAATCAGCCCCAGCATTTT
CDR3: CASSRQGDSNQPQHF

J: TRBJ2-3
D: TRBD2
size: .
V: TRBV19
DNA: TGTGCCAGTAGTAGACTAGCGGGATTATCTGGCACAGATACGCAGTATTTT
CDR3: CASSRLAGLSGTDTQYF

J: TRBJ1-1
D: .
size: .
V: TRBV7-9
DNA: TGTGCCAGCAGCTTTTGGGGGCAGGGCACTGAAGCTTTCTTT
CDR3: CASSFWGQGTEAFF

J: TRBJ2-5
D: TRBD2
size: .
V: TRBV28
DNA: TGTGCCAGCAGTTTGACTAGCATGGTAGAGACCCAGTACTTC
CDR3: CASSLTSMVETQYF

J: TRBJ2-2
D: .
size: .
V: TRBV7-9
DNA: TGTGCCAGCAGCCGAGCAGCGGTCACCGGGGAGCTGTTTTTT
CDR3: CASSRAAVTGELFF

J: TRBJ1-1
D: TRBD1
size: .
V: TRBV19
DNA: TGTGCCAGTAGTATACAGGGGGCGGAAACTGAAGCTTTCTTT
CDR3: CASSIQGAETEAFF

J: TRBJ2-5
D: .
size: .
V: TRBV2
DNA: TGTGCCAGCAGTGATGTGGGAGTTACGGGGGAGACCCAGTACTTC
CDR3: CASSDVGVTGETQYF

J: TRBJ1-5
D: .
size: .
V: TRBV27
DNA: TGTGCCAGCAGTTTATATTCAGGGCCGGGGGAGCCCCAGCATTTT
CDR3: CASSLYSGPGEPQHF

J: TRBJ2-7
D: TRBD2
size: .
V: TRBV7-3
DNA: TGTGCCAGCAGCTTATTGGGGGGGAACGAGCAGTACTTC
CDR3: CASSLLGGNEQYF

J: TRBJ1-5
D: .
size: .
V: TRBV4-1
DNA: TGCGCCAGCAGCCAAGTGGGAGTGAGCAATCAGCCCCAGCATTTT
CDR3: CASSQVGVSNQPQHF

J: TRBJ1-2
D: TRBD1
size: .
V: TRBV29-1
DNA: TGCAGCGTCCGGACAGGGGAAACTGGCTACACCTTC
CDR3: CSVRTGETGYTF

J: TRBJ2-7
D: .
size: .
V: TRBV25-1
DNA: TGTGCCAGCAAGCAGGGCCTCTCCTACGAGCAGTACTTC
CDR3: CASKQGLSYEQYF

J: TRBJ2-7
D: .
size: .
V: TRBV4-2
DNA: TGTGCCAGCAGCCAAGATGACGGGTACACTTCCTACGAGCAGTACTTC
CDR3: CASSQDDGYTSYEQYF

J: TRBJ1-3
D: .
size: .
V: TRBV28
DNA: TGTGCCAGCAGTTTAGGAGGGGCTCTGGGAAACACCATATATTTT
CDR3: CASSLGGALGNTIYF

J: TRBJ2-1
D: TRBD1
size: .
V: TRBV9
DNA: TGTGCCAGCAGCGCGACAGGGGTGGGTGAGCAGTTCTTC
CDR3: CASSATGVGEQFF

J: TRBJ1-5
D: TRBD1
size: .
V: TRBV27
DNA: TGTGCCAGCTCTGGACAGGGAGGGCATCAGCCCCAGCATTTT
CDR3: CASSGQGGHQPQHF

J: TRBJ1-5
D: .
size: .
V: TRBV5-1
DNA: TGCGCCAGCAGCACGGAGGGGGGGCAAGGTCAGCCCCAGCATTTT
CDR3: CASSTEGGQGQPQHF

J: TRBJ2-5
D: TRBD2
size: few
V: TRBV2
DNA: TGTGCCAGCAGAGCCGGGACTAGCGGGGTTGAGACCCAGTACTTC
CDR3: CASRAGTSGVETQYF

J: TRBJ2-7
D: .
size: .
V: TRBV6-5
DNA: TGTGCCAGCAGTTACTCTACCGCGGGGGAGCAGTACTTC
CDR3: CASSYSTAGEQYF

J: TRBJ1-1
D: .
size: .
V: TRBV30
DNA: TGTGCCTGGACTTTTTACACTGAAGCTTTCTTT
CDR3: CAWTFYTEAFF

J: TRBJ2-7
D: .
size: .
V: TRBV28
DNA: TGTGCCAGCAGTTTATGGCGGGGTTCGGGCTACGAGCAGTACTTC
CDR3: CASSLWRGSGYEQYF

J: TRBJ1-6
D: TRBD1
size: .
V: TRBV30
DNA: TGTGCCTGGAGTAGGCAGGGGGCTAATAATTCACCCCTCCACTTT
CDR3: CAWSRQGANNSPLHF

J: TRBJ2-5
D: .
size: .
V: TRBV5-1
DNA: TGCGCCAGCAGCTTGGGCCCCGGGGAGACCCAGTACTTC
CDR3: CASSLGPGETQYF

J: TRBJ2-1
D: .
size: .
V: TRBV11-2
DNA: TGTGCCAGCAGCTTCCATCCGAGCGGAGGGGGCCTATACAATGAGCAGTTCTTC
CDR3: CASSFHPSGGGLYNEQFF

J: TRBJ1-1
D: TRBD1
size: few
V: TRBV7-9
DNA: TGTGCCAGCAGCCCGGGACAGGGGAGGGAGATGAACACTGAAGCTTTCTTT
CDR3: CASSPGQGREMNTEAFF

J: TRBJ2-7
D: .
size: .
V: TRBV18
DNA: TGTGCCAGCTCACCAGAAGGGATAGGGGCCTACGAGCAGTACTTC
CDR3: CASSPEGIGAYEQYF

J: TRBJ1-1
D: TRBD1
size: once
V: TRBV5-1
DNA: TGCGCCAGCAGCTACCCGACAGGGGAGAGGAACACTGAAGCTTTCTTT
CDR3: CASSYPTGERNTEAFF

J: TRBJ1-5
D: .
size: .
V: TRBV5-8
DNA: TGTGCCAGCAGCTTGACACATAGCAATCAGCCCCAGCATTTT
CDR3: CASSLTHSNQPQHF

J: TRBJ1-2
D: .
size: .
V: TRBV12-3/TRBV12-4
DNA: TGTGCCAGCAGTTTTAATAGACTTGGCTACACCTTC
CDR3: CASSFNRLGYTF

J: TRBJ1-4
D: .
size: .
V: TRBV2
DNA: TGTGCCGCCGGGACTCCGGATGAAAAACTGTTTTTT
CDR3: CAAGTPDEKLFF

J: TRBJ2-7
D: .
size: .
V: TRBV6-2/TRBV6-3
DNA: TGTGCCAGCAGTTACCAAGGGACTTGGGCCTACGAGCAGTACTTC
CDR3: CASSYQGTWAYEQYF

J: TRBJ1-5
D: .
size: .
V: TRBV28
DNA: TGTGCCAGCAACCAACAGGAAAATCAGCCCCAGCATTTT
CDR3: CASNQQENQPQHF

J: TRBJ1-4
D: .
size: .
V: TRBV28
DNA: TGTGCCAGCAGGGGCGGGAACTGGGGTGAAAAACTGTTTTTT
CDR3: CASRGGNWGEKLFF

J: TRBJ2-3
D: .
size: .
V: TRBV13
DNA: TGTGCCAGCAGCGGTGGAACAGGGACTACGAGCACAGATACGCAGTATTTT
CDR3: CASSGGTGTTSTDTQYF

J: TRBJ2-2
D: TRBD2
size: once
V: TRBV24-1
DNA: TGTGCCACCAGTGACATAGCGGGAGGCGGCGGGGAGCTGTTTTTT
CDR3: CATSDIAGGGGELFF

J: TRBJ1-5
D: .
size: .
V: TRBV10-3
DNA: TGTGCCATCAGCCCCGAGGTGGGTTCGCAGCATTTT
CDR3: CAISPEVGSQHF

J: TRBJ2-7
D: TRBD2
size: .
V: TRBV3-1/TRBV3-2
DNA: TGTGCCAGCAGCCAGGTCATGCTAGCGGGCTCTCCCGAGCAGTACTTC
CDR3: CASSQVMLAGSPEQYF

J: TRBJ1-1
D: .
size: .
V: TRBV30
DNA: TGTGCCTGGGAAGGTGTGGGGGCGAACACTGAAGCTTTCTTT
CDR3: CAWEGVGANTEAFF